These T cell receptor beta chains were read from a single sample in a study of blood T cell repertoires in COVID-19. Using immunoSEQ multiplex PCR, the repertoire was profiled, and TCRdb retains in-frame clones only, with some absent. There are 97,000 or so clones in the sample; 82% occur only once, and under 13% lies in the top ten. The sequencing sample was made of peripheral blood. The receptors stem from a man in his sixties or seventies with active or convalescent COVID-19. Both conserved end residues are part of each CDR3. A D gene is named only where the DNA matches it firmly. A clone size is listed for some rows: how often the clone was seen (once, few, many), or a class if it is expanded.

TRBV7-2	TRBD1	.	TRBJ1-1	CASSSQGAGTEAFF	TGTGCCAGCAGCTCTCAGGGGGCAGGAACTGAAGCTTTCTTT
TRBV13	.	.	TRBJ1-6	CASSLAGSSYNSPLHF	TGTGCCAGCAGCTTGGCGGGGAGCTCCTATAATTCACCCCTCCACTTT
TRBV7-2	TRBD1	.	TRBJ1-2	CASSRQGFGYTF	TGTGCCAGCAGCCGACAGGGGTTTGGCTACACCTTC
TRBV5-4	TRBD2	.	TRBJ2-1	CASSLLRGGALLEQFF	TGTGCCAGCAGCTTGTTGCGCGGGGGGGCTTTATTGGAGCAGTTCTTC
TRBV10-3	TRBD1	.	TRBJ1-5	CAISEDAGTGGRGPQHF	TGTGCCATCAGCGAAGACGCCGGGACAGGGGGCCGGGGGCCCCAGCATTTT
TRBV5-6	.	.	TRBJ1-1	CASSLGRGTEAFF	TGTGCCAGCAGCTTGGGCAGGGGTACTGAAGCTTTCTTT
TRBV21-1	.	.	TRBJ1-2	CASNSGENYGYTF	TGTGCCAGTAACTCCGGGGAGAACTATGGCTACACCTTC
TRBV10-2	.	.	TRBJ2-5	CAAGETQYF	TGCGCCGCCGGGGAGACCCAGTACTTC
TRBV29-1	TRBD2	.	TRBJ2-3	CSANAGTSGGDTQYF	TGCAGCGCAAACGCCGGGACTAGCGGGGGGGATACGCAGTATTTT
TRBV12-3/TRBV12-4	.	.	TRBJ1-6	CASSLVSSPLHF	TGTGCCAGCAGTTTAGTGAGTTCACCCCTCCACTTT
TRBV4-1	.	.	TRBJ1-1	CASSQAQGNAEAFF	TGCGCCAGCAGCCAAGCGCAGGGGAACGCTGAAGCTTTCTTT
TRBV6-5	TRBD1	.	TRBJ2-1	CASRIPGTGEQFF	TGTGCCAGCAGAATTCCCGGGACAGGGGAACAGTTCTTC
TRBV7-8	.	.	TRBJ1-1	CASSLVPGSVTEAFF	TGTGCCAGCAGCTTAGTTCCAGGTTCGGTCACTGAAGCTTTCTTT
TRBV5-1	.	.	TRBJ1-2	CASSLNQGSYTF	TGCGCCAGCAGCTTGAACCAGGGGAGCTACACCTTC
TRBV6-2/TRBV6-3	.	once	TRBJ2-7	CASSSPPGFYEQYF	TGTGCCAGCAGTTCCCCCCCGGGATTCTACGAGCAGTACTTC
TRBV11-3	TRBD1	few	TRBJ2-7	CASSSRDRFYEQYF	TGTGCCAGCAGCTCCCGGGACAGATTCTACGAGCAGTACTTC
TRBV5-6	.	.	TRBJ1-1	CASSRPRGEAFF	TGTGCCAGCAGCCGACCCCGGGGGGAAGCTTTCTTT
TRBV4-1	TRBD1	few	TRBJ1-1	CASSQGQGHTEAFF	TGCGCCAGCAGCCAAGGACAGGGTCACACTGAAGCTTTCTTT
TRBV16	.	.	TRBJ1-6	CASSQARGSSPLHF	TGTGCCAGCAGCCAAGCCCGAGGGAGTTCACCCCTCCACTTT
TRBV3-1/TRBV3-2	TRBD1	.	TRBJ2-7	CASRQGQATSYEQYF	TGTGCCAGCAGGCAAGGACAGGCAACCTCCTACGAGCAGTACTTC